The clone carrying this T cell receptor beta chain was seen more than once but under ten times. Its matching antigen is unknown. The data derive from a study of CD8 T cells in ankylosing spondylitis. Study-wide findings and caveats: Reported data indicate significant enrichment of disease-linked clones within matched ankylosing spondylitis synovial fluid. Past studies reported some motif variants in reactive arthritis synovial fluid and blood. Disease-linked clones displayed a CD8+ phenotype and appeared relatively rarely in peripheral blood. What appeared characteristic of ankylosing spondylitis blood was a TCR beta motif of eight highly homologous variants.

Between the trimmed V and J ends, which lost 5 bases and 9 bases, there was a span of 16 bases. CDR3 size: 13 residues. Germline CDR1 is SGHRS and CDR2 is YFSETQ. Library preparation for TCR beta used quantitative 5'-RACE with molecular barcodes. TCRdb re-analysed the 5' RACE reads in MiXCR, keeping a single row per CDR3 protein. The top ten clones hold 0.51% of a sample with around 770,000 distinct CDR3 sequences, approximately 10% of them seen once. The chain links TRBV5-1 to TRBJ2-3; D ambiguous. The sequenced sample was blood, either unsorted or a sorted T cell fraction (not recorded which). The sequence derives from a male donor with ankylosing spondylitis. Here the CDR3 reads CASSLMGQDTQYF. DNA for the CDR3: TGCGCCAGCAGTCTCATGGGCCAGGACACGCAGTATTTT.